What follows are 2 T cell receptor beta chains derived from one specimen sequenced in a study of blood T cell repertoires in COVID-19. TCRdb's table, derived via immunoSEQ multiplex PCR, lists solely in-frame clones and lacks some. The sample lists 350,000 to 450,000 clones, 83% occurring once. The source material was PBMCs or T cells enriched from blood (not recorded which). These receptors were taken from a woman aged 50 to 60 who had recovered from COVID-19.

This clone was recorded once. The chain joins TRBV29-1 to TRBJ1-6; D may be TRBD1 (5 bases). This CDR3 comprises 15 residues. The V gene lost 5 bases and the J gene lost 0 bases, with 11 bases spanning the gap. Germline lookup yields CDR1 SQVTM and CDR2 ANQGSEA. The CDR3 DNA reads as TGCAGCGTTACGACAGATAGCTCCTATAATTCACCCCTCCACTTT. This encodes CSVTTDSSYNSPLHF.

The chain couples TRBV6-5 to TRBJ1-2; 10 nucleotides line up with TRBD1. The length of the CDR3 is 14 residues. V lost 6 bases, J lost 5 bases, and 6 bases stayed unmatched. Germline V gives CDR1 MNHEY, CDR2 SVGAGI. The CDR3 loop is CASSEGTGDYGYTF. CDR3 bases: TGTGCCAGCAGCGAGGGGACAGGGGATTATGGCTACACCTTC.